This TCR beta chain comes out of a study of identical twins (dated by TCRdb to 2015 to 2016). Looking at the study overall: To test whether fetal clonotypes persist, this study deep-sequenced TCR alpha and beta repertoires from monozygotic twins, from unrelated adults of various ages, and from cord blood. To rule out contamination, the twin experiments were replicated at different times with different library preparation protocols.

Every donor was a healthy Caucasian. Results and caveats for the whole study, not just this receptor: Invariant T cells such as MAIT and iNKT could partly confound zero-insertion analyses, though diverse VJ usage argued against this for most clonotypes. Out-of-frame TCR alpha sharing in monozygotic twins was systematically underestimated by recombination models, whereas sharing between unrelated individuals was in agreement with the recombination models. Out-of-frame TCR alpha sequences shared between twins showed an excess of low generation-probability sequences compared with coincidental sharing between unrelated individuals. A weaker excess of twin sharing was found in beta out-of-frame sequences because the signal-to-noise ratio was lowered by fewer shared sequences. Abundant cord blood beta clonotypes had fewer insertions, young adult naive repertoires showed a similar but weaker trend, and memory repertoires showed no such trend. Conclusions relied on cross-sectional statistical analysis, since the same donors could not be followed over many years.

The protocol used for the library was 5' RACE. TCRdb records Illumina HiSeq 2000 as the sequencer. A universal primer binding site was added through template switching, and the final cDNA carried a unique molecular identifier so that TCR cDNA molecules could be counted accurately. Specific primers in the conserved constant-segment region were used to synthesize first-strand cDNA for TCR alpha and beta chains. To control for contamination, every cDNA library carried two barcodes: a SMART-Mk sample barcode plus Illumina barcodes. Two successive PCR steps introduced TruSeq adapter sequences along with Illumina sample barcodes. Sequencing of the TCR alpha and beta cDNA libraries was done on the Illumina HiSeq platform using custom primers. In the paper's pipeline: MiGEC processed the raw reads to extract unique molecular identifiers, while MiXCR was used to determine the CDR3 positions. For each individual, recombination models were inferred using an EM algorithm with the repgenHMM and IGoR tools. The analysis of shared clonotypes was done with the tcR package in R, with sharing normalized by the product of cloneset sizes. Out-of-frame nonproductive sequences were analyzed to study raw recombination free of thymic and clonal selection effects. TCRdb handled the public reads itself, with Q25 trimming in fastp and clone calling in MiXCR, and kept productive beta chains. Identical CDR3 proteins give one entry, which carries the most common genes and DNA. These V and J calls rely on TCRdb rather than the paper's analysis. This sample has roughly 1.6 million distinct CDR3 sequences in its table, and 25% to 35% of those were observed once. The ten top clones hold over 0.25% of the sample.

For CDR1 and CDR2, the germline V gene lists SGHRS and YFSETQ. The CDR3 runs 13 residues from the cysteine to the phenylalanine. Only CDR3 DNA remains: 39 bases, in frame from the first base. Remarks on this clonotype: Its antigen is not yet known. No much larger clone exists at a distance of one base, and base qualities are not known.

This receptor was obtained from a newborn girl in good health. The sample comprised cord blood. The sequence joins TRBV5-1 to TRBJ2-3; 7 bases in between match TRBD1. The CDR3 region: CATRGRETDTQYF. The nucleotide sequence is given as TGCGCTACAAGGGGGCGCGAGACAGATACGCAGTATTTT. The full variable domain, completed from the reference TRBV5-1 and TRBJ2-3 proteins outside the CDR3, reads KAGVTQTPRYLIKTRGQQVTLSCSPISGHRSVSWYQQTPGQGLQFLFEYFSETQRNKGNFPGRFSGRQFSNSRSEMNVSTLELGDSALYLCATRGRETDTQYFGPGTRLTVL.